The 20 T cell receptor beta chains presented below share a single source sample, sequenced in a study of post-analysis software for immune sequencing data. The study's findings and limits: Controls had lower frequencies than patients of a few TRBV segments, which included TRBV5-6, TRBV5-1 and TRBV20-1.

These receptors lack a known antigen. Included in the TCR beta cDNA libraries were unique molecular identifiers. TCRdb reprocessed the PCR reads with MiXCR, giving one entry per CDR3 protein. The sample consists of roughly 800,000 distinct CDR3 sequences, under 60% of them appearing once. The specimen was blood. The receptors were gathered from a girl aged 10 to 17 with multiple sclerosis.

This chain uses TRBV20-1 with TRBJ2-1; perhaps D is TRBD1 or TRBD2 (6 bases each). The CDR3 has 17 residues. Germline lookup yields CDR1 DFQATT and CDR2 SNEGSKA (reference sequence). Between the trimmed V and J ends, which lost 5 bases and 7 bases, there was a span of 27 bases. CDR3 loop: CSAPPYRLDRRGNEQFF. The CDR3 DNA reads TGCAGTGCTCCGCCTTATCGACTAGACCGGAGGGGGAATGAGCAGTTCTTC.

In this sample, this clonotype turned up many times. J is TRBJ2-7 and V is TRBV20-1; 7 bases are a match to TRBD2. This CDR3 is 14 amino acids long. Germline values: CDR1 DFQATT, CDR2 SNEGSKA (reference sequence). V gave up 0 bases and J gave up 2 bases; unmatched junction bases: 4. DNA for the CDR3: TGCAGTGCTAGAGATGGGAGGGCCCCCTACGAGCAGTACTTC. This encodes CSARDGRAPYEQYF.

This clonotype showed up just a few times. The chain's CDR3 is CASRSGVAKNIQYF. The CDR3 region has the DNA TGTGCCAGCAGATCGGGGGTAGCCAAAAACATTCAGTACTTC. This chain connects TRBV27 to TRBJ2-4; TRBD2 is a possible D gene (6 bases). Germline CDR1 MNHEY, CDR2 SMNVEV (reference sequence). The CDR3 covers 14 residues. V was trimmed by 6 bases and J by 0 bases, leaving 9 bases between them.

The chain is built from TRBV27 and TRBJ2-7; 9 bases are shared with TRBD1. The V segment lost 1 base and the J segment 6 bases; nucleotides outside the gene matches: 13. CDR1 and CDR2 (germline): MNHEY, SMNVEV (reference sequence). The CDR3 extends over 17 amino acids. The DNA of the CDR3 is TGTGCCAGCAGTTTATTATTACCCGGGACAGGGTACGGCGAGCAGTACTTC. It codes for CASSLLLPGTGYGEQYF.

V gene TRBV20-1 combines with J gene TRBJ1-5; a weak D match, TRBD1 (6 bases). Germline V lookup: CDR1 DFQATT, CDR2 SNEGSKA (reference sequence). The CDR3 consists of 15 residues. V was shortened by 2 bases and J by 6 bases, with 17 bases between the two germline ends. Written as DNA, the CDR3 is TGCAGTGCTAGACCCACAGGGAACCTGGGTCAGCCCCAGCATTTT. This sequence encodes CSARPTGNLGQPQHF.

This clonotype was recorded a few times. The rearrangement links TRBV5-6 to TRBJ1-4; 8 bases line up with TRBD1. The CDR3 length is 16 residues. The germline gives CDR1 SGHDT, CDR2 YYEEEE. After removal of 4 bases from V and 8 bases from J, the junction contained 13 bases not matched to a gene. DNA of the CDR3: TGTGCCAGCAGCCAGAATAGAGGACAGGGTGGCGAAAAACTGTTTTTT. This codes for CASSQNRGQGGEKLFF.

This clonotype was seen at least ten times. Here the CDR3 DNA reads TGCAGTGCTCCCATCCTGGGGACAGGGATAGAGACCCAGTACTTC. Translated, it gives CSAPILGTGIETQYF. The chain employs TRBV20-1 and TRBJ2-5; 9 bases are a match to TRBD1. Losses at the gene ends were 5 bases for V and 4 bases for J; bases not matched to a gene: 11. The CDR3 length is 15 residues. Germline V lookup: CDR1 DFQATT, CDR2 SNEGSKA (reference sequence).

In its sample, this clonotype was seen a few times. The DNA for the CDR3 is TGTGCCAGCAGTACACAGCCTAGCGGGAACAATGAGCAGTACTTC. Protein: CASSTQPSGNNEQYF. The V call is TRBV6-6, the J call TRBJ2-5; 9 bases fit TRBD2. CDR3 size: 15 residues. CDR1 is MNHNY, CDR2 SVGAGI, per germline (reference sequence). The trim removed 5 bases at V and 11 bases at J, leaving 15 bases unmatched.

The genes are TRBV7-2 and TRBJ2-7, with unresolved D. The CDR3 has 15 amino acids. Trimming removed 7 bases at V and 1 base at J, with 17 bases between. From germline, CDR1 is SGHTA and CDR2 FQGNSA. CDR3 in DNA: TGTGCCAGCAACCGGAACGAAGGTGGATCCTACGAGCAGTACTTC. It is translated as CASNRNEGGSYEQYF.

This chain joins TRBV3-1 and TRBJ2-1; TRBD2 matches 9 bases. After removal of 4 bases from V and 0 bases from J, the junction contained 16 bases not matched to a gene. Looked up from germline, CDR1 is LGHDT and CDR2 is YNNKEL (reference sequence). CDR3 length equals 20 residues. CDR3 DNA: TGTGCCAGCAGCCCCTCGCTAGCGGGACCTTATATGCACTCCTACAATGAGCAGTTCTTC. The encoded protein is CASSPSLAGPYMHSYNEQFF.

This clonotype has more than one count but fewer than ten. The rearrangement links TRBV10-1 to TRBJ2-7; 7 bases map to TRBD1. Germline assignment: CDR1 WNHNN and CDR2 SYGVQD (reference sequence). With 6 bases clipped from V and 2 bases from J, the junction kept 13 bases outside the gene matches. The CDR3 is 16 amino acids. The DNA of the CDR3 is TGCGCCAGCAGCCTACCCACAGGGGAGTGGGCCTACGAGCAGTACTTC. It yields the protein CASSLPTGEWAYEQYF.

V usage is TRBV20-1 and J usage is TRBJ2-1; weak D call: TRBD2 (5 bases). The V and J ends lost 4 bases and 7 bases respectively, with 20 bases between them. The length of the CDR3 is 15 residues. From germline, CDR1 is DFQATT and CDR2 SNEGSKA (reference sequence). The CDR3 is CSAKDSAESGNEQFF. CDR3 DNA sequence: TGCAGTGCTAAAGACTCGGCAGAATCGGGGAATGAGCAGTTCTTC.

Ten or more counts support this clonotype. CDR3 coding DNA: TGTGCCAGCAGTGCCTTCCCACGGTCTATGACCGGGGAGCTGTTTTTT. Residues: CASSAFPRSMTGELFF. The chain links TRBV7-3 to TRBJ2-2; D gene uncertain. V was cut by 6 bases and J by 5 bases, with 19 bases left in between. This CDR3 has 16 residues. CDR1 is SGHTA and CDR2 is FQGTGA in the germline V gene.

The rearrangement joins TRBV5-1 to TRBJ1-1; possibly TRBD1 for D (5 bases). The length of the CDR3 is 14 residues. Trimming pared 0 bases from V and 4 bases from J, leaving 10 bases between. The germline V gene has CDR1 SGHRS and CDR2 YFSETQ. The CDR3 coding sequence is TGCGCCAGCAGCTTGGCCCCAGGGACCACTGAAGCTTTCTTT. Protein: CASSLAPGTTEAFF.

This rearrangement joins TRBV10-3 to TRBJ2-4, with a tentative D call TRBD2 (6 bases). The J call may be mistaken, given a closer DNA end match to TRBJ2-7. Looked up from germline, CDR1 is ENHRY and CDR2 is SYGVKD. The CDR3 loop spans 14 amino acids. CDR3 in DNA: TGTGCCATCAGCGGGGACGGCGGGGTTTACGAGCAGTACTTC. Translating gives CAISGDGGVYEQYF.

This chain joins TRBV30 and TRBJ1-2; D is uncertain. V gave up 3 bases and J gave up 4 bases, with 12 bases separating them. Germline V gene data show CDR1 as GTSNPN and CDR2 as SVGIG (reference sequence). The CDR3 totals 13 residues. This CDR3 is CAWRQTGFYGYTF. CDR3 nucleotides: TGTGCCTGGAGACAAACCGGGTTCTATGGCTACACCTTC.

The chain links TRBV20-1 to TRBJ2-3; D is unclear. The CDR3 totals 13 residues. V shed 3 bases and J shed 4 bases, with 11 bases lying between them. Germline CDR1 and CDR2: DFQATT and SNEGSKA (reference sequence). CDR3: CSARDPVSDTQYF. Here the CDR3 DNA reads TGCAGTGCTAGGGATCCTGTTTCAGATACGCAGTATTTT.

The table lists this clonotype with a few counts. The J gene is TRBJ2-7, the V gene TRBV20-1; D may be TRBD2 (6 bases). V was pared by 6 bases and J by 6 bases, with 18 bases between. The germline V gene encodes CDR1 DFQATT and CDR2 SNEGSKA (reference sequence). The CDR3 consists of 13 residues. The CDR3 bases are TGCAGTGCCCGGGGGACGGACACGGGCGAGCAGTACTTC. It yields the protein CSARGTDTGEQYF.

This clonotype appeared a few times. The chain joins TRBV6-5 to TRBJ2-1, with 7 bases matching TRBD1. Germline trimming cut 2 bases from V and 0 bases from J; bases unmatched to any gene: 1. Per germline, CDR1 MNHEY and CDR2 SVGAGI. The CDR3 is 15 residues long. As DNA, the CDR3 is TGTGCCAGCAGTTACACAGGGGCCTCCTACAATGAGCAGTTCTTC. This translates into CASSYTGASYNEQFF.

The chain carries TRBV20-1 and TRBJ2-1; maybe TRBD2 (6 bases). Germline V CDR1 and CDR2: DFQATT, SNEGSKA (reference sequence). CDR3 length equals 13 residues. V was trimmed by 6 bases and J by 7 bases, leaving 16 bases between them. The CDR3, as DNA: TGCAGTGCCGGCCGGCGGGGATTAAATGAGCAGTTCTTC. It is translated as CSAGRRGLNEQFF.